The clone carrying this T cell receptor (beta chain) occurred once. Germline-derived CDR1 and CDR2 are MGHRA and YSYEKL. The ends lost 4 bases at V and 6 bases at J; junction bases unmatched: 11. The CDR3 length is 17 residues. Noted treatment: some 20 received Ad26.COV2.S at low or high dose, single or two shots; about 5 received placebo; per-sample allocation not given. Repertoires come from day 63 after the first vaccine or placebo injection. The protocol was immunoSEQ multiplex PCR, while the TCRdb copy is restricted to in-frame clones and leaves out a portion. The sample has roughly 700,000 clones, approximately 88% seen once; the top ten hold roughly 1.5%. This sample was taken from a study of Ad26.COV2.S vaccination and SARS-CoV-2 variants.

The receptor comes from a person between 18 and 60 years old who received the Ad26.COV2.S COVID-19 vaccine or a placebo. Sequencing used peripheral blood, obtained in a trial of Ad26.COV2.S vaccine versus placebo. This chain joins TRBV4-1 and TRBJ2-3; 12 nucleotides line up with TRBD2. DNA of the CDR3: TGCGCCAGCAGCCGAACCCCGACTAGCGGGGGTGGTGATACGCAGTATTTT. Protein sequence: CASSRTPTSGGGDTQYF.